The sample holds many counts of the clone carrying this T cell receptor beta chain. What it recognizes is unknown. These data come from a study of T cell repertoires in cytomegalovirus infection. Study-level background: TCR beta signatures that were public indicated CMV infection and matching HLA type.

Findings and caveats of the study: Summed frequency of public TCR beta families distinguished CMV carriers with the relevant HLA. Clonotype analysis showed dominance of the ex vivo response by HLA-C-restricted CMV-specific TCR beta clonotypes.

TCRdb re-called the reads with MiXCR, one entry per CDR3 protein. The sample shows 250,000 to 300,000 distinct CDR3 sequences, roughly 10% of them seen only once. CDR1 is ENHRY, CDR2 SYGVKD, per germline. This CDR3 is built from 15 residues. Trimming shortened V by 3 bases and J by 0 bases, and 9 bases separated the two germline ends. The chain employs TRBV10-3 and TRBJ2-4; TRBD2 might be the D (6 bases). The specimen sequenced was PBMCs. The TCR was taken from a human donor in good health (CMV status not recorded). Some clones in this sample may be carry-over from other donors' samples. CDR3 residues: CAISDGGLAKNIQYF. CDR3 bases: TGTGCCATCAGTGATGGGGGACTAGCCAAAAACATTCAGTACTTC.